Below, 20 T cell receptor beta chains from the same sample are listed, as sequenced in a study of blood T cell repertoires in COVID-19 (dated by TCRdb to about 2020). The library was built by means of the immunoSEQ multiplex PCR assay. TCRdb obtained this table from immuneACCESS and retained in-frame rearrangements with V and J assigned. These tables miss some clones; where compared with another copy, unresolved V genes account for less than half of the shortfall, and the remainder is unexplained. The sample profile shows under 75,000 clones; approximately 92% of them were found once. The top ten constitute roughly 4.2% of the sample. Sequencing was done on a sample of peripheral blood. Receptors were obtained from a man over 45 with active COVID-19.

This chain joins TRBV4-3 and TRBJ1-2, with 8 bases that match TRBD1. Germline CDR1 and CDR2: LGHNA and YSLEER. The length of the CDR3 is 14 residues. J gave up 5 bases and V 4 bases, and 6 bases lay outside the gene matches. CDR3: CASSRADREYGYTF. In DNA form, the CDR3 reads TGCGCCAGCAGCCGCGCGGACAGGGAATATGGCTACACCTTC.

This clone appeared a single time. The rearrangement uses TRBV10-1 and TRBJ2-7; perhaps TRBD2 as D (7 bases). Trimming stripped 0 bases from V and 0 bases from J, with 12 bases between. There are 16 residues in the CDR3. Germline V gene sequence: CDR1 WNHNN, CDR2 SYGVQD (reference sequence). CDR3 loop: CASSESRGGSSYEQYF. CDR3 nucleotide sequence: TGCGCCAGCAGTGAGTCAAGGGGGGGGAGCTCCTACGAGCAGTACTTC.

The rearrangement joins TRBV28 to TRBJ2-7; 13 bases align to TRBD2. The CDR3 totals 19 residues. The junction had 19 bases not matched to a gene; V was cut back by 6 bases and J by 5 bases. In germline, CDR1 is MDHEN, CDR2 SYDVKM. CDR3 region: CASSPTYGLAGASWHEQYF. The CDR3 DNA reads TGTGCCAGCAGCCCCACCTATGGACTAGCGGGAGCCAGCTGGCACGAGCAGTACTTC.

In DNA form, the CDR3 reads TGTGCCAGCAGCCAGAGGGGGGATACGCAGTATTTT. It codes for CASSQRGDTQYF. The chain employs TRBV9 and TRBJ2-3; a possible D gene is TRBD1 (6 bases). Germline CDR1 is SGDLS and CDR2 is YYNGEE. V was trimmed by 4 bases and J by 6 bases, leaving 9 bases between them. The CDR3 is 12 amino acids.

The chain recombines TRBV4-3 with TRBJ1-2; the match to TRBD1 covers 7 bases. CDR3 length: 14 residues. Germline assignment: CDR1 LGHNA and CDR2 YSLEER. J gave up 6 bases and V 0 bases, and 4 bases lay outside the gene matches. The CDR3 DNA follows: TGCGCCAGCAGCCAAGATAGGCAGGGGGATGGCTACACCTTC. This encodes CASSQDRQGDGYTF.

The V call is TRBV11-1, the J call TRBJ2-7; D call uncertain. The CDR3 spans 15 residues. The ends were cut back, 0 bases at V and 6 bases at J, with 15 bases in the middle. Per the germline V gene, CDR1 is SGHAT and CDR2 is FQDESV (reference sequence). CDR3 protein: CASSLALGSGGEQYF. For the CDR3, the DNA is TGTGCCAGCAGCTTAGCTCTCGGTAGTGGCGGCGAGCAGTACTTC. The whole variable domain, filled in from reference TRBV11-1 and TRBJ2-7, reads EAEVAQSPRYKITEKSQAVAFWCDPISGHATLYWYRQILGQGPELLVQFQDESVVDDSQLPKDRFSAERLKGVDSTLKIQPAELGDSAMYLCASSLALGSGGEQYFGPGTRLTVT.

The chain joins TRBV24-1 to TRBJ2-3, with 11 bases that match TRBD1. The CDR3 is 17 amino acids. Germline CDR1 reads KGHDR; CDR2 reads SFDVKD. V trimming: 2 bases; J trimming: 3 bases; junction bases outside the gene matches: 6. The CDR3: CATSDWTGGDVTDTQYF. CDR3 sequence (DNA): TGTGCCACCAGTGATTGGACAGGGGGCGACGTGACAGATACGCAGTATTTT.

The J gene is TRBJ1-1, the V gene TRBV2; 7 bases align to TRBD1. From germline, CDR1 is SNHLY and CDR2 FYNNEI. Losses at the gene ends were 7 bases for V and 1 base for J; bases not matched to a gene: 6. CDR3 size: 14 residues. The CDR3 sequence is CASTRQGKNTEAFF. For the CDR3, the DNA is TGTGCCAGCACCAGACAGGGAAAGAACACTGAAGCTTTCTTT.

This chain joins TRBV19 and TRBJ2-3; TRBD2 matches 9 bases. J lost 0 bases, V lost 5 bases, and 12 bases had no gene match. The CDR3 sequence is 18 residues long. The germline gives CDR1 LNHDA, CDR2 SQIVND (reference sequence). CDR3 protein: CASSGRREGRYSTDTQYF. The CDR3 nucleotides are TGTGCCAGTAGTGGTAGGCGGGAGGGCCGGTATAGCACAGATACGCAGTATTTT. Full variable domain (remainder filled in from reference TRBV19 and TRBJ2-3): DGGITQSPKYLFRKEGQNVTLSCEQNLNHDAMYWYRQDPGQGLRLIYYSQIVNDFQKGDIAEGYSVSREKKESFPLTVTSAQKNPTAFYLCASSGRREGRYSTDTQYFGPGTRLTVL.

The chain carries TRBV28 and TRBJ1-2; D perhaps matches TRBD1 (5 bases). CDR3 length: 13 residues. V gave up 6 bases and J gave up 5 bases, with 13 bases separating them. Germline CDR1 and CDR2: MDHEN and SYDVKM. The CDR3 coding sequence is TGTGCCAGCAGAGGGGCGGGACGTTATGGCTACACCTTC. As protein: CASRGAGRYGYTF.

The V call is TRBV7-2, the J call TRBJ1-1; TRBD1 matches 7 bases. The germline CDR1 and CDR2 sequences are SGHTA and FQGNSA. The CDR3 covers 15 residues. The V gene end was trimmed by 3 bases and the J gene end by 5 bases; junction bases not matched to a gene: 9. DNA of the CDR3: TGTGCCAGCAGCTTCGGGATCCCCAGGGGGACTGAAGCTTTCTTT. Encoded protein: CASSFGIPRGTEAFF.

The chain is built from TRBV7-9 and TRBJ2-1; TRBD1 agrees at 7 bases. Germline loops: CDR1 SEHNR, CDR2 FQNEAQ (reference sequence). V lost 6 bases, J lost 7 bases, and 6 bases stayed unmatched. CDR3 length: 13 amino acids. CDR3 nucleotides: TGTGCCAGCAGAAGGGGACAGCTGAATGAGCAGTTCTTC. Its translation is CASRRGQLNEQFF.

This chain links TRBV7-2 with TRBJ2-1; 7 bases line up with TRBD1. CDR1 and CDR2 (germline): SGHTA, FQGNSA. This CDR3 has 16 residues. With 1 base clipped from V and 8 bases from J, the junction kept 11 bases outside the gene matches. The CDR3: CASSLDLRQGGDEQFF. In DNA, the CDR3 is TGTGCCAGCAGCTTAGACCTCCGACAGGGTGGCGATGAGCAGTTCTTC.

CDR3: CASGSGRSRDEQFF. As DNA, the CDR3 is TGTGCCAGCGGAAGCGGGAGGTCGCGAGATGAGCAGTTCTTC. V usage is TRBV7-8 and J usage is TRBJ2-1, with TRBD2 matching over 9 bases. From germline, CDR1 is SGHVS and CDR2 FQNEAQ. CDR3 length: 14 residues. V was clipped by 8 bases and J by 8 bases; unmatched bases: 10.

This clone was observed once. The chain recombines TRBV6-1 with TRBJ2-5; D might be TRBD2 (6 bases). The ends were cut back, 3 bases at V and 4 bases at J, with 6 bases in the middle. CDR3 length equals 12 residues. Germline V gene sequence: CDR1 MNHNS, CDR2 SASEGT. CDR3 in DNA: TGTGCCAGCAGTGAGCGGGGAGAGACCCAGTACTTC. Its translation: CASSERGETQYF.

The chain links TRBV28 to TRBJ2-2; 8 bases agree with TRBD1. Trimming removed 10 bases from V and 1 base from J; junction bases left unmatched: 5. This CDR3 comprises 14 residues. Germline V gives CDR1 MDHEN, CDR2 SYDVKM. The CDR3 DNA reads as TGTGCCACCCCAGGACAGGGGAACACCGGGGAGCTGTTTTTT. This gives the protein CATPGQGNTGELFF. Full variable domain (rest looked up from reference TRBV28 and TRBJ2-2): DVKVTQSSRYLVKRTGEKVFLECVQDMDHENMFWYRQDPGLGLRLIYFSYDVKMKEKGDIPEGYSVSREKKERFSLILESASTNQTSMYLCATPGQGNTGELFFGEGSRLTVL.

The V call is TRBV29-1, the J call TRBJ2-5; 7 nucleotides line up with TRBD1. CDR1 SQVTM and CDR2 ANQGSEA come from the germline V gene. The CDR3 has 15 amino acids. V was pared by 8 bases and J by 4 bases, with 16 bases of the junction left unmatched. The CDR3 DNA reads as TGCAGCACCTCCCGAGGGGGCAACCCCCTAGAGACCCAGTACTTC. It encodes CSTSRGGNPLETQYF.

CDR3 protein: CASSFGGAANEQYF. The CDR3 DNA reads as TGTGCCAGCAGTTTCGGGGGTGCGGCCAACGAGCAGTACTTC. The chain has TRBV6-2 or TRBV6-3 and TRBJ2-7, with D possibly matching TRBD2 (6 bases). This CDR3 is 14 amino acids long. Germline V gene data show CDR1 as MNHEY and CDR2 as SVGEGT. The V and J ends lost 4 bases and 5 bases respectively, with 15 bases between them.

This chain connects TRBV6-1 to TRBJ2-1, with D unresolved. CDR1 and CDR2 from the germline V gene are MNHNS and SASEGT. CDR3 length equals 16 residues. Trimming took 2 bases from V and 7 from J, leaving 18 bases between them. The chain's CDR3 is CASSEYGGSSLNEQFF. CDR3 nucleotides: TGTGCCAGCAGTGAATACGGCGGCAGCAGTTTGAATGAGCAGTTCTTC.

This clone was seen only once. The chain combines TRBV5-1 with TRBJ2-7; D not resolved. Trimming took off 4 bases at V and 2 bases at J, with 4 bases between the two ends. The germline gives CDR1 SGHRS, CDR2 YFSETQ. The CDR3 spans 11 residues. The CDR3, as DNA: TGCGCCAGCAGCGAGACCTACGAGCAGTACTTC. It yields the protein CASSETYEQYF. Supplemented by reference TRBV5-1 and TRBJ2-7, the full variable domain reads KAGVTQTPRYLIKTRGQQVTLSCSPISGHRSVSWYQQTPGQGLQFLFEYFSETQRNKGNFPGRFSGRQFSNSRSEMNVSTLELGDSALYLCASSETYEQYFGPGTRLTVT.